Reported below is one TCR beta chain. Its antigen is as yet unknown. Time point reported: week 23, last vaccination. In the vaccine, a single dose held 300 ug of the mutant IDH1 20-mer peptide, along with topical imiquimod. The length of the CDR3 is 15 residues. The germline V gene encodes CDR1 MNHNS and CDR2 SASEGT. V lost 10 bases and J 4 bases, leaving 22 bases between the germline ends. Produced via immunoSEQ multiplex PCR; TCRdb's table is partial and in-frame only. The data hold 60,000 or so clones, with around 84% observed a single time. This record comes from a study of a mutant IDH1 vaccine in newly diagnosed glioma. Turning to the study itself: Eight vaccinations were given in weeks 1, 3, 5, 7, 11, 15, 19 and 23. Patients arrived already treated with radiotherapy, temozolomide, or both, most having had both. Onset of vaccination occurred 4-6 weeks following radiotherapy alone, or with temozolomide cycles.

J is TRBJ1-2 and V is TRBV6-1; D perhaps matches TRBD1 (6 bases). Here the sequenced sample was PBMCs, taken from a glioma patient whose treatment included an IDH1 peptide vaccine. The sequence was obtained from a man aged 25-45 years with glioma. The DNA for the CDR3 is TGTGCCACCAAAATAGGACAGTTCCTTGTCTATGGCTACACCTTC. Translated, it gives CATKIGQFLVYGYTF.